This T cell receptor beta chain appears in the sequencing data of a study of cytomegalovirus exposure and HLA in healthy donors. Note on this clone: Its target is unknown.

Looked up from germline, CDR1 is SGHVS and CDR2 is FQNEAQ. J was trimmed by 7 bases and V by 3 bases; bases with no gene match: 4. There are 15 residues in the CDR3. PCR amplification relied on 60 Vbeta primers (plus 13 Jbeta primers). Libraries were prepared by immunoSEQ multiplex PCR; TCRdb keeps only in-frame clonotypes and omits some of them. The table has 120,000 to 150,000 clones, about 72% seen once; the top ten hold approximately 2.1%. Whole-study results and caveats: In a later analysis, across HLA loci, associated TCR counts were highest for DRB1, lowest for HLA-C. A missense DCLRE1C variant was associated with V- and J-gene trimming of TCR beta chains in a later analysis, and an independent cohort replicated the association. The Asian-associated ancestry cluster reportedly had fewer N-insertions than the approximately 630-donor mean in a later analysis. Most subjects' HLA-A and HLA-B alleles were reportedly predicted from TCR beta sequences.

V usage is TRBV7-8 and J usage is TRBJ1-5, with 12 bases fitting TRBD1. The specimen sequenced was PBMCs. This TCR came from a man aged 35 to 55 in good health and CMV-seronegative. The CDR3 DNA is TGTGCCAGCAGCTTTGGGACAGGGGGCGGGCAGCCCCAGCATTTT. Its protein product is CASSFGTGGGQPQHF.